Listed here are 3 T cell receptor beta chains from one sample, sequenced in a study of CD8 T cells in Susac syndrome. When the RNA was reverse transcribed, random hexamers were used with an input of roughly 0.45 to 1 ug. TCRdb reprocessed the immunoSEQ multiplex PCR reads via MiXCR and lists one record per CDR3 protein. The sample yields tens of thousands of distinct CDR3 sequences, approximately 94% seen once. The sample comprised CD8+ T cells from PBMCs. These TCRs come from a human donor in good health.

The J gene is TRBJ1-2, the V gene TRBV28, with a tentative D call TRBD1 (6 bases). V dropped 7 bases and J dropped 6 bases, with 18 bases sitting between them. Germline-derived CDR1 and CDR2 are MDHEN and SYDVKM. CDR3 size: 14 residues. CDR3: CASTLVGEGDGYTF. The CDR3 DNA follows: TGTGCCAGCACCCTAGTGGGGGAGGGGGATGGCTACACCTTC.

The rearrangement uses TRBV2 and TRBJ2-5, with 7 nucleotides matching TRBD2. With 5 bases clipped from V and 1 base from J, the junction kept 13 bases outside the gene matches. Germline CDR1 reads SNHLY; CDR2 reads FYNNEI. This CDR3 is 17 amino acids long. The CDR3: CASSYSRGEGVQETQYF. The CDR3 DNA is TGTGCCAGCAGTTATTCTAGAGGGGAGGGTGTCCAAGAGACCCAGTACTTC.

This clonotype was picked up one time. This chain connects TRBV30 to TRBJ1-2; 7 nucleotides match TRBD1. This CDR3 comprises 15 residues. CDR1 GTSNPN and CDR2 SVGIG come from the germline V gene (reference sequence). The junction had 8 bases not matched to a gene; V was cut back by 0 bases and J by 4 bases. This CDR3 is CAWSVKEGASYGYTF. The CDR3 DNA reads as TGTGCCTGGAGTGTGAAGGAGGGGGCGAGCTATGGCTACACCTTC. Full variable domain (outside the CDR3, taken from reference TRBV30 and TRBJ1-2): SQTIHQWPATLVQPVGSPLSLECTVEGTSNPNLYWYRQAAGRGLQLLFYSVGIGQISSEVPQNLSASRPQDRQFILSSKKLLLSDSGFYLCAWSVKEGASYGYTFGSGTRLTVV.